The 21 T cell receptor beta chains presented below share a single source sample, sequenced in a study of blood T cell repertoires in COVID-19. TCRdb's table, derived via immunoSEQ multiplex PCR, lists solely in-frame clones and lacks some. The sample contains 270,000 or so clones, approximately 82% of which appear only once. Source material: peripheral blood. Receptors originate from a woman between 18 and 29 years old with acute or convalescent COVID-19.

The chain recombines TRBV7-6 with TRBJ1-5; TRBD1 aligns across 7 bases. This CDR3 contains 14 residues. J was trimmed by 3 bases and V by 5 bases; bases with no gene match: 4. The V gene's germline CDR1 is SGHVS and CDR2 FNYEAQ. The DNA for the CDR3 is TGTGCCAGCAGCGCAGGACAGGTCAATCAGCCCCAGCATTTT. This translates into CASSAGQVNQPQHF.

V gene TRBV2 combines with J gene TRBJ2-2; maybe TRBD2 (6 bases). The CDR3 spans 14 residues. V was clipped by 6 bases and J by 5 bases, with 13 bases between them. From germline, CDR1 is SNHLY and CDR2 FYNNEI. The CDR3 loop is CASRDLARTGELFF. DNA for the CDR3: TGTGCCAGCAGAGACCTAGCGCGAACCGGGGAGCTGTTTTTT.

The J gene is TRBJ2-1, the V gene TRBV6-1; D is possibly TRBD2 (6 bases). V was trimmed by 3 bases and J by 1 base, leaving 13 bases between them. The V gene's germline CDR1 is MNHNS and CDR2 SASEGT. The CDR3 consists of 16 residues. DNA for the CDR3: TGTGCCAGCAGTGACCTTAGCGGCCATTCCTACAATGAGCAGTTCTTC. Translating it yields CASSDLSGHSYNEQFF.

There are a few counts of this clone. The chain employs TRBV14 and TRBJ2-3; 7 nucleotides match TRBD1. J gave up 1 base and V 0 bases, and 1 base lay outside the gene matches. This CDR3 has 15 amino acids. From germline, CDR1 is SGHDN and CDR2 FVKESK. CDR3 protein: CASSQDGQGTDTQYF. CDR3 sequence (DNA): TGTGCCAGCAGCCAAGACGGACAGGGCACAGATACGCAGTATTTT. Supplemented by reference TRBV14 and TRBJ2-3, the full variable domain reads EAGVTQFPSHSVIEKGQTVTLRCDPISGHDNLYWYRRVMGKEIKFLLHFVKESKQDESGMPNNRFLAERTGGTYSTLKVQPAELEDSGVYFCASSQDGQGTDTQYFGPGTRLTVL.

V usage is TRBV20-1 and J usage is TRBJ1-2; D might be TRBD1 (5 bases). Trimming pared 3 bases from V and 0 bases from J, leaving 11 bases between. CDR3 length: 14 residues. CDR1 is DFQATT, CDR2 SNEGSKA, per germline (reference sequence). In DNA form, the CDR3 reads TGCAGTGCTAGTGACAGCGGAGCTAACTATGGCTACACCTTC. Amino acids: CSASDSGANYGYTF.

This clone was picked up one time. The chain links TRBV5-1 to TRBJ2-7; 9 bases are shared with TRBD2. Germline-derived CDR1 and CDR2 are SGHRS and YFSETQ. With V trimmed by 5 bases and J by 3 bases, 6 bases remained unmatched. The CDR3 extends over 14 amino acids. The CDR3 nucleotides read TGCGCCAGCAGGGTTTCTAGCGGGGTCTACGAGCAGTACTTC. It yields the protein CASRVSSGVYEQYF.

The chain uses TRBV4-2 and TRBJ1-1, with D possibly TRBD1 on 6 matching bases. V was trimmed by 0 bases and J by 0 bases, leaving 14 bases between them. Per the germline V gene, CDR1 is LGHNA and CDR2 is YNFKEQ. The CDR3 consists of 17 residues. CDR3 region: CASSQEWAGALNTEAFF. DNA for the CDR3: TGTGCCAGCAGCCAAGAGTGGGCAGGGGCCCTGAACACTGAAGCTTTCTTT.

The count of this clone is one. J is TRBJ1-1 and V is TRBV5-1; D is undetermined. Trimming took off 4 bases at V and 11 bases at J, with 15 bases between the two ends. CDR3 length equals 12 residues. The germline gives CDR1 SGHRS, CDR2 YFSETQ. The CDR3 spells CASSTATSRAFF. DNA of the CDR3: TGCGCCAGCAGCACCGCGACAAGTCGGGCTTTCTTT.

The rearrangement links TRBV29-1 to TRBJ2-1; D is perhaps TRBD2 (5 bases). Germline V CDR1 and CDR2: SQVTM, ANQGSEA. V was cut by 7 bases and J by 9 bases, with 13 bases left in between. There are 11 residues in the CDR3. CDR3 coding DNA: TGCAGCGCCGGGATAACCGGTGAGCAGTTCTTC. It specifies CSAGITGEQFF.

The chain joins TRBV28 to TRBJ1-5; maybe TRBD1 (5 bases). CDR1 and CDR2 (germline): MDHEN, SYDVKM. V was clipped by 6 bases and J by 5 bases, with 8 bases between them. CDR3 size: 12 residues. Here the CDR3 reads CASSPGHQPQHF. The CDR3, as DNA: TGTGCCAGCAGCCCAGGGCATCAGCCCCAGCATTTT.

The J gene is TRBJ2-3, the V gene TRBV27; TRBD2 agrees at 9 bases. The CDR3 sequence is 16 residues long. Losses at the gene ends were 2 bases for V and 12 bases for J; bases not matched to a gene: 15. Germline CDR1 MNHEY, CDR2 SMNVEV (reference sequence). DNA of the CDR3: TGTGCCAGCAGTTTAGAGTGGGCGGGAGGGCCATCGAATCAGTATTTT. Its translation is CASSLEWAGGPSNQYF.

The chain uses TRBV19 and TRBJ1-2; D remains unclear. Trimming pared 8 bases from V and 4 bases from J, leaving 8 bases between. Germline loops: CDR1 LNHDA, CDR2 SQIVND (reference sequence). This CDR3 comprises 11 residues. The CDR3 DNA reads as TGTGCCAGTGGTCGGGGCTATGGCTACACCTTC. Amino acids: CASGRGYGYTF.

The chain has TRBV15 and TRBJ2-2, with TRBD1 matching over 7 bases. After removal of 2 bases from V and 3 bases from J, the junction contained 6 bases not matched to a gene. The CDR3 is 16 residues long. Looked up from germline, CDR1 is LNHNV and CDR2 is YYDKDF (reference sequence). This CDR3 reads CATSRSGTVYTGELFF. The CDR3 coding sequence is TGTGCCACCAGCAGATCCGGGACAGTCTACACCGGGGAGCTGTTTTTT. The whole variable domain, remainder taken from reference TRBV15 and TRBJ2-2, is DAMVIQNPRYQVTQFGKPVTLSCSQTLNHNVMYWYQQKSSQAPKLLFHYYDKDFNNEADTPDNFQSRRPNTSFCFLDIRSPGLGDTAMYLCATSRSGTVYTGELFFGEGSRLTVL.

The chain combines TRBV7-8 with TRBJ1-1; D might be TRBD1 (5 bases). Germline V gene data show CDR1 as SGHVS and CDR2 as FQNEAQ. V was clipped by 2 bases and J by 1 base, with 11 bases between them. This CDR3 has 15 amino acids. CDR3 in amino acids: CASSLNTQANTEAFF. The CDR3 DNA is TGTGCCAGCAGCTTAAATACACAGGCGAACACTGAAGCTTTCTTT.

The rearrangement links TRBV5-1 to TRBJ2-5; D perhaps matches TRBD2 (6 bases). CDR3 length equals 16 residues. Germline CDR1 and CDR2: SGHRS and YFSETQ. V was shortened by 0 bases and J by 3 bases, with 15 bases between the two germline ends. This chain's CDR3 is CASSLVWREMKETQYF. The CDR3 DNA is TGCGCCAGCAGCTTGGTTTGGAGGGAGATGAAAGAGACCCAGTACTTC.

The chain uses TRBV6-2 or TRBV6-3 and TRBJ2-7; 8 nucleotides match TRBD1. The CDR3 spans 15 residues. The germline V gene encodes CDR1 MNHEY and CDR2 SVGEGT. With 0 bases clipped from V and 0 bases from J, the junction kept 1 base outside the gene matches. The CDR3 reads CASSYSTGASYEQYF. The CDR3 DNA follows: TGTGCCAGCAGTTACTCGACAGGGGCCTCCTACGAGCAGTACTTC.

The CDR3 here is CASSLSGQGASGANVLTF. The CDR3 DNA follows: TGTGCCAGCAGCCTTTCGGGACAGGGGGCTTCTGGGGCCAACGTCCTGACTTTC. The chain is built from TRBV7-3 and TRBJ2-6, with TRBD1 matching over 12 bases. This CDR3 region has 18 residues. Germline trimming cut 5 bases from V and 1 base from J; bases unmatched to any gene: 6. From germline, CDR1 is SGHTA and CDR2 FQGTGA.

This clone was seen a few times. J is TRBJ1-5 and V is TRBV15; D remains ambiguous. Trimming shortened V by 0 bases and J by 2 bases, and 8 bases separated the two germline ends. The CDR3 length is 15 residues. Per germline, CDR1 LNHNV and CDR2 YYDKDF (reference sequence). CDR3 nucleotides: TGTGCCACCAGCAGAGATCCCCGGGGCAATCAGCCCCAGCATTTT. Amino acids: CATSRDPRGNQPQHF.

The rearrangement uses TRBV11-2 and TRBJ1-2, with D possibly matching TRBD1 (5 bases). V was shortened by 5 bases and J by 5 bases, with 15 bases between the two germline ends. CDR3 length equals 14 residues. The germline gives CDR1 SGHAT, CDR2 FQNNGV. The CDR3 region has the DNA TGTGCCAGCAGCCCCAACGGGCAGGGTTATGGCTACACCTTC. Translation: CASSPNGQGYGYTF.

Worth noting for this clone: This sample also contains other DNA sequences that code for the same CDR3. The V and J genes are TRBV12-3 or TRBV12-4 and TRBJ1-2; D gene ambiguous. This CDR3 has 13 residues. V was clipped by 6 bases and J by 0 bases, with 8 bases between them. CDR3 sequence (DNA): TGTGCCAGCAGCTTGGGAGCTAACTATGGCTACACCTTC. Amino acid sequence: CASSLGANYGYTF.

This clone was observed a few times. The V gene is TRBV25-1, the J gene TRBJ2-1; 13 bases align to TRBD2. Germline loops: CDR1 MGHDK, CDR2 SYGVNS. The CDR3 covers 17 residues. The V segment lost 6 bases and the J segment 0 bases; nucleotides outside the gene matches: 5. CDR3: CASSGGLAGNSYNEQFF. DNA of the CDR3: TGTGCCAGCAGCGGGGGACTAGCGGGGAACTCCTACAATGAGCAGTTCTTC.